The 14 T cell receptor beta chains presented below share a single source sample, sequenced in a study of CD8+ T cells in alopecia areata (dated by TCRdb to 2016 to 2019). The method was the immunoSEQ multiplex PCR assay. RNA was extracted from all samples and reverse transcribed into cDNA, which served as template for TCR sequencing. The source is immuneACCESS, and TCRdb retained only in-frame sequences with V and J called. Part of the clones is not carried over; for the studies checked, unresolved V genes explain less than half of this, and the remainder is unexplained. The sample table contains about 130,000 clones; only one count was recorded for around 58% of them. The ten largest make up approximately 6.5% of the sample. According to the study, the label for this sample's time point signals: baseline before oral tofacitinib. The source was CD4+ T cells sorted from blood, collected at week 0. These receptors came from a human donor with alopecia areata.

As for this clone: One junction end does not reproduce the germline sequence, and a read error may be involved. The CDR3 sequence is CARSRFRDIGNTIYF. CDR3 DNA: TGTGCCCGCAGCCGGTTCCGGGACATCGGAAACACCATATATTTT. The chain joins TRBV6-5 to TRBJ1-3; possibly TRBD1 for D (6 bases). The germline CDR1 and CDR2 sequences are MNHEY and SVGAGI. The CDR3 consists of 15 residues.

The chain links TRBV4-1 to TRBJ2-5; TRBD1 agrees at 9 bases. Germline V gene data show CDR1 as MGHRA and CDR2 as YSYEKL. V lost 4 bases, J lost 5 bases, and 8 bases stayed unmatched. CDR3 size: 15 residues. The CDR3 DNA follows: TGCGCCAGCAGCCTCCAAACAGGGGGCACGGAGACCCAGTACTTC. Translated: CASSLQTGGTETQYF.

The chain is built from TRBV29-1 and TRBJ2-2; the match to TRBD1 covers 7 bases. Germline CDR1 is SQVTM and CDR2 is ANQGSEA. This CDR3 comprises 13 residues. The junction had 5 bases not matched to a gene; V was cut back by 4 bases and J by 6 bases. This CDR3 reads CSVGQGGPGELFF. CDR3 nucleotides: TGCAGCGTTGGACAGGGTGGGCCCGGGGAGCTGTTTTTT.

V usage is TRBV13 and J usage is TRBJ2-1; 13 nucleotides align to TRBD2. In germline, CDR1 is PRHDT, CDR2 FYEKMQ (reference sequence). The CDR3 consists of 20 residues. Germline trimming cut 5 bases from V and 1 base from J; bases unmatched to any gene: 14. The CDR3 region has the DNA TGTGCCAGCAGCCTCGCGCCGGGACTAGCGGGACGAGGTTCCTACAATGAGCAGTTCTTC. It is translated as CASSLAPGLAGRGSYNEQFF.

The V gene is TRBV4-3, the J gene TRBJ2-7; 7 bases map to TRBD2. This CDR3 spans 16 amino acids. Germline-derived CDR1 and CDR2 are LGHNA and YSLEER. Losses at the gene ends were 0 bases for V and 3 bases for J; bases not matched to a gene: 8. CDR3 loop: CASSQDGPGGRYEQYF. DNA for the CDR3: TGCGCCAGCAGCCAAGACGGTCCGGGGGGACGCTACGAGCAGTACTTC.

This clone appeared a few times. The chain combines TRBV4-2 with TRBJ2-1, with D possibly being TRBD2 (7 bases). The germline V gene has CDR1 LGHNA and CDR2 YNFKEQ. Trimming stripped 2 bases from V and 6 bases from J, with 20 bases between. This CDR3 is built from 17 residues. CDR3 protein: CASSQLSRGAKGNEQFF. In DNA, the CDR3 is TGTGCCAGCAGCCAATTGTCCCGGGGGGCCAAGGGCAATGAGCAGTTCTTC.

This sequence joins TRBV25-1 and TRBJ1-6; TRBD1 might be the D (5 bases). Germline V gene data show CDR1 as MGHDK and CDR2 as SYGVNS. The V end lost 2 bases, the J end lost 14 bases, and 10 bases lay between the germline ends. The CDR3 covers 12 residues. CDR3 region: CASSETGRSLHF. CDR3 coding DNA: TGTGCCAGCAGTGAAACAGGAAGATCCCTCCACTTT.

This clone has just one count. V is TRBV5-1 and J is TRBJ2-5; TRBD1 aligns across 7 bases. The CDR3 is 14 amino acids. In germline, CDR1 is SGHRS, CDR2 YFSETQ. With 2 bases clipped from V and 1 base from J, the junction kept 2 bases outside the gene matches. The CDR3 region is CASSFGTAQETQYF. The CDR3 DNA reads TGCGCCAGCAGCTTCGGGACAGCCCAAGAGACCCAGTACTTC.

This clone was observed a handful of times. The rearrangement joins TRBV5-1 to TRBJ1-1; D is ambiguous. Germline loops: CDR1 SGHRS, CDR2 YFSETQ. V was trimmed by 3 bases and J by 1 base, leaving 7 bases between them. The CDR3 length is 13 residues. The CDR3 region is CASSYDGNTEAFF. CDR3 bases: TGCGCCAGCAGCTATGACGGGAACACTGAAGCTTTCTTT. The full variable domain, completed using reference TRBV5-1 and TRBJ1-1, is KAGVTQTPRYLIKTRGQQVTLSCSPISGHRSVSWYQQTPGQGLQFLFEYFSETQRNKGNFPGRFSGRQFSNSRSEMNVSTLELGDSALYLCASSYDGNTEAFFGQGTRLTVV.

The chain joins TRBV5-1 to TRBJ2-3; D is possibly TRBD2 (6 bases). The V end lost 2 bases, the J end lost 1 base, and 8 bases lay between the germline ends. Germline lookup yields CDR1 SGHRS and CDR2 YFSETQ. CDR3 length: 14 amino acids. The CDR3: CASSFPGGTDTQYF. In DNA form, the CDR3 reads TGCGCCAGCAGCTTCCCGGGGGGCACAGATACGCAGTATTTT.

This clone was detected only once. The chain is built from TRBV27 and TRBJ2-3; no reliable D call. V was trimmed by 5 bases and J by 2 bases, leaving 5 bases between them. The CDR3 loop spans 12 amino acids. Germline V gene sequence: CDR1 MNHEY, CDR2 SMNVEV (reference sequence). CDR3 sequence (DNA): TGTGCCAGCAGTACCCTCACAGATACGCAGTATTTT. This gives the protein CASSTLTDTQYF.

The chain employs TRBV6-6 and TRBJ2-3; D is perhaps TRBD1 or TRBD2 (7 bases each). Germline CDR1 and CDR2: MNHNY and SVGAGI (reference sequence). The CDR3 has 15 amino acids. V was pared by 5 bases and J by 3 bases, with 15 bases between. The CDR3 region is CASSPGGGWTDTQYF. The CDR3 nucleotides are TGTGCCAGCAGTCCAGGGGGGGGTTGGACAGATACGCAGTATTTT.

This clone came up a few times. The chain couples TRBV11-2 to TRBJ2-3; 7 bases match TRBD2. The CDR3 sequence is 14 residues long. Germline V lookup: CDR1 SGHAT, CDR2 FQNNGV. Unmatched junction bases numbered 2, after V lost 1 base and J lost 4 bases. The CDR3 DNA reads TGTGCCAGCAGCTTAGCAGCGGGATCAGATACGCAGTATTTT. This sequence encodes CASSLAAGSDTQYF.

The chain couples TRBV2 to TRBJ2-2; 13 bases agree with TRBD2. Looked up from germline, CDR1 is SNHLY and CDR2 is FYNNEI. The CDR3 sequence is 16 residues long. The ends lost 8 bases at V and 0 bases at J; junction bases unmatched: 3. Here the CDR3 reads CASSTSGGPNTGELFF. CDR3 coding DNA: TGTGCCAGCTCGACTAGCGGGGGGCCGAACACCGGGGAGCTGTTTTTT.